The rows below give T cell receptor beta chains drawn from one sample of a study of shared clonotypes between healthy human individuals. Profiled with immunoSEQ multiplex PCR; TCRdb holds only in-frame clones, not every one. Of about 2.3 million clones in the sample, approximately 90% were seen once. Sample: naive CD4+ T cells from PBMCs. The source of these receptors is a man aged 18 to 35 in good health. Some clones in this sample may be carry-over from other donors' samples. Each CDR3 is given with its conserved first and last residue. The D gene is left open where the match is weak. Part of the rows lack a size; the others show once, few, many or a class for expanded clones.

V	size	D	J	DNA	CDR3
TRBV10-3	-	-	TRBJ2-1	TGTGCCATCAGATCGGGACCGGGGAACTCCTACAATGAGCAGTTCTTC	CAIRSGPGNSYNEQFF
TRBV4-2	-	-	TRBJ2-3	TGTGCCAGCAGCCTGGCACAGAGAGACACAGATACGCAGTATTTT	CASSLAQRDTDTQYF
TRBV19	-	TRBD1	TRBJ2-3	TGTGCCAGTGGGGACAGGGGTACAGATACGCAGTATTTT	CASGDRGTDTQYF
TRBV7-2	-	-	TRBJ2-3	TGTGCCAGCAGCGCCAGGAACGTTGATACGCAGTATTTT	CASSARNVDTQYF
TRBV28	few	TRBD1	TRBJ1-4	TGTGCCAGCAGTTCCGGGACAGTTAATGAAAAACTGTTTTTT	CASSSGTVNEKLFF
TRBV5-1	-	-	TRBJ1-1	TGCGCCAGCAGAACCGGGACGGAGAACACTGAAGCTTTCTTT	CASRTGTENTEAFF
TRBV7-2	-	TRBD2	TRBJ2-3	TGTGCCAGCAGCTTAGGACGGACTAGCGGGATAAACACAGATACGCAGTATTTT	CASSLGRTSGINTDTQYF
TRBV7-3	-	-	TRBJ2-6	TGTGCCAGCAGCTCTTCTGGGGCCAACGTCCTGACTTTC	CASSSSGANVLTF
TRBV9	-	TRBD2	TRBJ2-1	TGTGCCAGCAGCGTAGGTAGCGGGATAACGAGCTCCTACAATGAGCAGTTCTTC	CASSVGSGITSSYNEQFF
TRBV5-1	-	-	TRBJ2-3	TGCGCCAGCAGCTTGGAGTCTAACGCAGATACGCAGTATTTT	CASSLESNADTQYF
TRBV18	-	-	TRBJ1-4	TGTGCCAGCTCACCACCAAGTTATGAAAAACTGTTTTTT	CASSPPSYEKLFF
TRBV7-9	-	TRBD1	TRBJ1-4	TGTGCCAGCAGCCCAGGGACAGGGGGCGATTTTGGCGAAAAACTGTTTTTT	CASSPGTGGDFGEKLFF
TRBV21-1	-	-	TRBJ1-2	TGTGCCAGCAGCAAACGCGCAGCGTATGGCTACACCTTC	CASSKRAAYGYTF
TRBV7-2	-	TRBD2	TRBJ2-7	TGTGCCAGCAGCTTAGAGGGAGGGCTCATCGGGGTCGAGCAGTACTTC	CASSLEGGLIGVEQYF
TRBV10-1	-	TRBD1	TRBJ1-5	TGCGCCAGCAGTCAGACAGGGGGGCCCCAGCATTTT	CASSQTGGPQHF
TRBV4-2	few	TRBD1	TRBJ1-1	TGTGCCAGCAGCCAAGACACCAGACAGGGACAGAACACTGAAGCTTTCTTT	CASSQDTRQGQNTEAFF
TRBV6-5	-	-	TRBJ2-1	TGTGCCAGCAGTTACTCTCGGAACCTCTACAATGAGCAGTTCTTC	CASSYSRNLYNEQFF
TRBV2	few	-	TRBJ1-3	TGTGCCAGCAGGGACGGAGGCTCTGGAAACACCATATATTTT	CASRDGGSGNTIYF
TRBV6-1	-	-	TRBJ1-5	TGTGCCAGCGTGGCTCCGGTGGGGCCCCAGCATTTT	CASVAPVGPQHF
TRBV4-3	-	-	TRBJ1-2	TGCGCCAGCAGCCAAGTACAGGGTTTGACCTATGGCTACACCTTC	CASSQVQGLTYGYTF
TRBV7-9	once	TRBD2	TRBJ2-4	TGTGCCAGCAAGGGACTAACAAACATTCAGTACTTC	CASKGLTNIQYF
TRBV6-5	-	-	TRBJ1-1	TGTGCCAGTACCCGAGGGCCCGAAGCTTTCTTT	CASTRGPEAFF
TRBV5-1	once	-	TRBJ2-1	TGCGCCAGCAGCTTGACCGGGCCGACCCTATCCTACAATGAGCAGTTCTTC	CASSLTGPTLSYNEQFF
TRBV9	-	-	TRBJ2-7	TGTGCCAGCAGCGAGGCGCCACATCGGGGAAACGAGCAGTACTTC	CASSEAPHRGNEQYF
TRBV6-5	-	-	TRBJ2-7	TGTGCCAGCAGTGCAGGGTATGGATACGAGCAGTACTTC	CASSAGYGYEQYF
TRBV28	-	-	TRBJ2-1	TGTGCCAGCATAAGGACAGTAGCCTACAATGAGCAGTTCTTC	CASIRTVAYNEQFF
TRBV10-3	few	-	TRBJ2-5	TGTGCCATCAGTGTTGGGGACACCACGGGGGGAGAGACCCAGTACTTC	CAISVGDTTGGETQYF
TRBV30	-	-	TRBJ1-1	TGTGCCTGGACTCCCGGGGGGGGGTTGACTGAAGCTTTCTTT	CAWTPGGGLTEAFF
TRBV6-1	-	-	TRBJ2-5	TGTGCCAGCAGTCGACAAGGCCAAGAGACCCAGTACTTC	CASSRQGQETQYF
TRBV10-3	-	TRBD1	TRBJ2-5	TGTGCCATCAGTGAGTCGGGACAGGCCCAAGAGACCCAGTACTTC	CAISESGQAQETQYF
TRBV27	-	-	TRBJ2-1	TGTGCCAGCAGCACTGCGGGACGGCCCTTTAATGAGCAGTTCTTC	CASSTAGRPFNEQFF
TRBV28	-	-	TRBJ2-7	TGTGCCAGCAGTTTTCAGTGGGCAGGGGTTTACTTC	CASSFQWAGVYF
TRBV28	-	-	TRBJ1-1	TGTGCCAGCAGTTTTCGGGAGAACGCTGAAGCTTTCTTT	CASSFRENAEAFF
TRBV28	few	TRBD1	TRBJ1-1	TGTGCCAGCAGTTCCTGGACAGGGGACAGTAACACTGAAGCTTTCTTT	CASSSWTGDSNTEAFF
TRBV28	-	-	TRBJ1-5	TGTGCCAGCAGGGGGACCTGGAGCAATCAGCCCCAGCATTTT	CASRGTWSNQPQHF
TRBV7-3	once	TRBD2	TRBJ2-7	TGTGCCAGCAGCAACGGACTAGCGGGAGTCTACGAGCAGTACTTC	CASSNGLAGVYEQYF
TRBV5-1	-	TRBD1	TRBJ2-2	TGCGCCAGCAGACCCGGGACAGGGAACACCGGGGAGCTGTTTTTT	CASRPGTGNTGELFF
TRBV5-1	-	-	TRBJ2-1	TGCGCCAGCAGCTTTACAGACAGCTCCTACAATGAGCAGTTCTTC	CASSFTDSSYNEQFF
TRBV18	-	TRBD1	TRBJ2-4	TGTGCCAGCTCACCCCGGGACAGGGGAAACATTCAGTACTTC	CASSPRDRGNIQYF
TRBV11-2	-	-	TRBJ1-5	TGTGCCAGCAGCTCGGGACACCATAGCAATCAGCCCCAGCATTTT	CASSSGHHSNQPQHF
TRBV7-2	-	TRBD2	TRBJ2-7	TGTGCCAGCAGCCCGGCCCTAGCGGGAGATTACGAGCAGTACTTC	CASSPALAGDYEQYF
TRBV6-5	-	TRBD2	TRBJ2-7	TGTGCCAGCACCTCCTCGGCTAGCGGCTCCTACGAGCAGTACTTC	CASTSSASGSYEQYF
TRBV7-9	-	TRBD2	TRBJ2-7	TGTGCCAGCAGCTTAATGCGAGCGGGAGGTGGAGGCGAGCAGTACTTC	CASSLMRAGGGGEQYF
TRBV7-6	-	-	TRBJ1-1	TGTGCCAGCAGACCCTACACGAACACTGAAGCTTTCTTT	CASRPYTNTEAFF
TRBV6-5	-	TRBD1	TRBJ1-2	TGTGCCAGCAGCCAAAACGACAGGGGAGGCTACACCTTC	CASSQNDRGGYTF
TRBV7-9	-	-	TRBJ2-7	TGTGCCAGCAGCTTAGGGGCAGGGAGGACCTACGAGCAGTACTTC	CASSLGAGRTYEQYF
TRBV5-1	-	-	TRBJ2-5	TGCGCCAGCAGCGTCACGGAAGAGACCCAGTACTTC	CASSVTEETQYF
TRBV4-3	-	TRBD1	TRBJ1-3	TGCGCCAGCAGCCCGGATCGGACAGGGCGAAACACCATATATTTT	CASSPDRTGRNTIYF
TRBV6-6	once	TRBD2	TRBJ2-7	TGTGCCAGCAGTCATGGGACTAGCGGGAGAGGTGAGCAGTACTTC	CASSHGTSGRGEQYF
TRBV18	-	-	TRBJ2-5	TGTGCCAGCTCACCGCGGCTACAAGAGACCCAGTACTTC	CASSPRLQETQYF
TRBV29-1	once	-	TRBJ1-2	TGCAGCGCCACAACCCCCGGGGCAGCTAACTATGGCTACACCTTC	CSATTPGAANYGYTF
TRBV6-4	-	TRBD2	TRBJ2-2	TGTGCCAGCAGTCAAAGGGGAGCGGGGACCGGGGAGCTGTTTTTT	CASSQRGAGTGELFF
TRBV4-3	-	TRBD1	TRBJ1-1	TGCGCCAGCAGCCAGGGGGCAGGGGGGTTTGGCACTGAAGCTTTCTTT	CASSQGAGGFGTEAFF
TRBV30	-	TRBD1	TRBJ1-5	TGTGCCTCCCCCGGACAGGGGAATCAGCCCCAGCATTTT	CASPGQGNQPQHF